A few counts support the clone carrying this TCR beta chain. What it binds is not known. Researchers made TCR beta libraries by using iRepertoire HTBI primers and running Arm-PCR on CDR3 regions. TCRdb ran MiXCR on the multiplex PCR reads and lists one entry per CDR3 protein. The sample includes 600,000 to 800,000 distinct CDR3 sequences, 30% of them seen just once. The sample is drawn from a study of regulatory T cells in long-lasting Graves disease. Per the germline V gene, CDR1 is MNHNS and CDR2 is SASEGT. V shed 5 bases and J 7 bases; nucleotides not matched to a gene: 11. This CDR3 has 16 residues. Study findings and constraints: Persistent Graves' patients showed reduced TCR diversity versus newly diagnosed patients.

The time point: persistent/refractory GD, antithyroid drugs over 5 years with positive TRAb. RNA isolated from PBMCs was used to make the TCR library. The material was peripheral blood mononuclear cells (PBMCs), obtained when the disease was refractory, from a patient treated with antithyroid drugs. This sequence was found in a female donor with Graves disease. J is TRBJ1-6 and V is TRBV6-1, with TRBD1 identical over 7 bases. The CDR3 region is CASSPARDRANSPLHF. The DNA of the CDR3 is TGTGCCAGCAGTCCAGCCCGGGACAGAGCGAATTCACCCCTCCACTTT.